The present TCR beta chain was sequenced within a study of CD8 T cells in Susac syndrome. About the research overall: Clinical remission applied to under 10 sequenced Susac syndrome patients, and roughly 6 had active disease.

A quantity of about 0.45 to 1 ug RNA underwent reverse transcription using random hexamers. TCRdb analysed the immunoSEQ multiplex PCR reads with MiXCR anew, one entry per CDR3 protein. The sample records some 190,000 distinct CDR3 sequences, approximately 94% being singletons. V lost 3 bases to trimming and J lost 10 bases, with 7 bases between them. Germline V gene lookup returns CDR1 DFQATT and CDR2 SNEGSKA (reference sequence). The CDR3 spans 10 residues. Sequenced input: CD4+ T cells from PBMCs. V usage is TRBV20-1 and J usage is TRBJ2-4, with TRBD1 as a possible D gene (5 bases). The clonotype was recovered from a human donor with Susac syndrome. CDR3 nucleotides: TGCAGTGCTAGGACAGTTATTCAGTACTTC. Protein: CSARTVIQYF.